What follows are 30 T cell receptor beta chains derived from one specimen sequenced in a study of blood T cells in healthy people across ages. A J-beta primer mix and a sample-barcoded 5' primer were used in a second PCR of about 6 to 12 cycles. TCRdb independently ran MiXCR on the 5' RACE reads; one entry per CDR3 protein. Counted here are about a million distinct CDR3 sequences, around two fifths occurring once; the ten biggest clones make up under 15%. Sequenced sample: blood. These receptor sequences come from a young man in good health.

This clonotype was seen many times. This clone may be a read error of a much larger clone one base away. V usage is TRBV10-3 and J usage is TRBJ1-2; D is uncertain. The CDR3 loop spans 11 amino acids. The V gene's germline CDR1 is ENHRY and CDR2 SYGVKD. The DNA for the CDR3 is TGTGCCAGCAGTGATGGAATTGGCTACACCTTC. It translates to CASSDGIGYTF.

This chain joins TRBV5-1 and TRBJ1-1, with D possibly being TRBD1 (6 bases). V was shortened by 6 bases and J by 1 base, with 19 bases between the two germline ends. The CDR3 runs to 16 residues. From germline, CDR1 is SGHRS and CDR2 YFSETQ. Written as DNA, the CDR3 is TGCGCCAGCACTTATATGGCGGGGGGCCAGAACACTGAAGCTTTCTTT. Encoded protein: CASTYMAGGQNTEAFF.

This clonotype came up once. V usage is TRBV27 and J usage is TRBJ1-6, with TRBD1 matching 7 bases. Germline-derived CDR1 and CDR2 are MNHEY and SMNVEV (reference sequence). CDR3 size: 16 residues. After removal of 9 bases from V and 3 bases from J, the junction contained 11 bases not matched to a gene. For the CDR3, the DNA is TGTGCCAGTAGCCTACAGGGGTTTGACTATAATTCACCCCTCCACTTT. Its protein product is CASSLQGFDYNSPLHF.

The chain recombines TRBV5-1 with TRBJ2-3, with unresolved D. Germline CDR1 reads SGHRS; CDR2 reads YFSETQ. This CDR3 is 14 amino acids long. The DNA of the CDR3 is TGCGCTACCCGATCAGTGTTTAGCACAGATACGCAGTATTTT. Its translation: CATRSVFSTDTQYF.

The V and J genes are TRBV20-1 and TRBJ2-1, with D maybe TRBD2 (5 bases). The CDR3 sequence is 12 residues long. The germline V gene has CDR1 DFQATT and CDR2 SNEGSKA (reference sequence). Between the trimmed V and J ends, which lost 6 bases and 6 bases, there was a span of 12 bases. The CDR3, as DNA: TGCAGTGCCCATACTAGTTCCAATGAGCAGTTCTTC. The encoded protein is CSAHTSSNEQFF.

The CDR3 DNA reads as TGCGCCAGCAGCCCCTTGGGGAGGGCTGGGGTGCAGTTCTTC. It yields the protein CASSPLGRAGVQFF. The gene calls are TRBV4-1 and TRBJ2-1; 7 bases fit TRBD2. V trimming: 4 bases; J trimming: 12 bases; junction bases outside the gene matches: 12. CDR1 MGHRA and CDR2 YSYEKL come from the germline V gene. This CDR3 comprises 14 residues.

This clonotype was picked up a small number of times. The V call is TRBV19, the J call TRBJ1-3; TRBD1 aligns across 7 bases. The CDR3 is 13 amino acids. Germline-derived CDR1 and CDR2 are LNHDA and SQIVND (reference sequence). V dropped 8 bases and J dropped 4; count of bases not matched to a gene: 5. In nucleotides, the CDR3 is TGTGCCAGTCGTACGGGACAGGGAAACACCATATATTTT. It codes for CASRTGQGNTIYF.

The sample holds many counts of this clonotype. The CDR3 here is CSASPGAASGYTF. Written as DNA, the CDR3 is TGCAGTGCTAGTCCAGGGGCCGCTTCTGGCTACACCTTC. This chain joins TRBV20-1 and TRBJ1-2, with D tentatively TRBD1 (6 bases). CDR1 and CDR2 (germline): DFQATT, SNEGSKA (reference sequence). With 3 bases removed from V and 7 bases from J, the gap between germline ends came to 15 bases. The length of the CDR3 is 13 residues.

The chain uses TRBV27 and TRBJ2-7; D is uncertain. The germline V gene has CDR1 MNHEY and CDR2 SMNVEV (reference sequence). Trimming stripped 1 base from V and 7 bases from J, with 11 bases between. This CDR3 comprises 13 residues. CDR3 coding DNA: TGTGCCAGCAGTTTATGGCCTAACAATGAGCAGTACTTC. The encoded protein is CASSLWPNNEQYF.

This chain connects TRBV10-2 to TRBJ1-5; D unclear. The CDR3 is 12 amino acids. Trimming took 3 bases from V and 6 from J, leaving 6 bases between them. Germline-derived CDR1 and CDR2 are WSHSY and SAAADI. Here the CDR3 reads CASSDGSQPQHF. CDR3 nucleotide sequence: TGCGCCAGCAGTGATGGGAGTCAGCCCCAGCATTTT.

This clonotype was observed a few times. The chain has TRBV10-3 and TRBJ1-2; D is perhaps TRBD1 (5 bases). The CDR3 contains 14 residues. In germline, CDR1 is ENHRY, CDR2 SYGVKD. V lost 2 bases and J 3 bases, leaving 10 bases between the germline ends. Here the CDR3 reads CAISEGRADYGYTF. In nucleotides, the CDR3 is TGTGCCATCAGTGAGGGCAGGGCCGACTATGGCTACACCTTC.

The rearrangement links TRBV29-1 to TRBJ2-7; D remains ambiguous. The CDR3 totals 16 residues. Looked up from germline, CDR1 is SQVTM and CDR2 is ANQGSEA. V was pared by 1 base and J by 2 bases, with 18 bases between. The CDR3 coding sequence is TGCAGCGTTGAAGGGCCAATAGGAACCAATACCTACGAGCAGTACTTC. Translation: CSVEGPIGTNTYEQYF.

This clonotype was detected only a few times. The V gene is TRBV20-1, the J gene TRBJ2-3; 8 bases line up with TRBD1. Germline CDR1 is DFQATT and CDR2 is SNEGSKA (reference sequence). The CDR3 loop spans 12 amino acids. V lost 5 bases, J lost 6 bases, and 4 bases stayed unmatched. CDR3 protein: CSADRGGDTQYF. For the CDR3, the DNA is TGCAGTGCTGACAGGGGTGGCGATACGCAGTATTTT.

This clonotype was recorded a few times. V gene TRBV9 combines with J gene TRBJ2-7; D is undetermined. The V gene lost 0 bases and the J gene lost 3 bases, with 10 bases spanning the gap. The CDR3 spans 14 residues. Germline CDR1 and CDR2: SGDLS and YYNGEE. The CDR3 DNA sequence: TGTGCCAGCAGCGTAGCTGGCGGAGACTACGAGCAGTACTTC. This translates into CASSVAGGDYEQYF. Using reference TRBV9 and TRBJ2-7 for the parts outside the CDR3, the full variable domain is DSGVTQTPKHLITATGQRVTLRCSPRSGDLSVYWYQQSLDQGLQFLIQYYNGEERAKGNILERFSAQQFPDLHSELNLSSLELGDSALYFCASSVAGGDYEQYFGPGTRLTVT.

This clonotype was detected only once. At one of its ends the junction is not consistent with the germline gene, which may arise from a read error. V and J are TRBV12-3 or TRBV12-4 and TRBJ1-6, with D maybe TRBD1 (6 bases). This CDR3 spans 14 amino acids. CDR3 sequence (DNA): TGTGCCCGCAGTCCGACAGGAGAGGAATCACCCCTCCACTTT. This encodes CARSPTGEESPLHF.

J is TRBJ1-1 and V is TRBV12-3 or TRBV12-4; possible D gene TRBD1, 5 bases. With 6 bases removed from V and 9 bases from J, the gap between germline ends came to 14 bases. The length of the CDR3 is 12 residues. For the CDR3, the DNA is TGTGCCAGCAGGTTTTCGGGGCGGAAAGCTTTCTTT. Translation: CASRFSGRKAFF.

The chain recombines TRBV20-1 with TRBJ1-4; no reliable D call. This CDR3 contains 14 residues. The ends were cut back, 4 bases at V and 8 bases at J, with 17 bases in the middle. The germline V gene has CDR1 DFQATT and CDR2 SNEGSKA (reference sequence). This chain's CDR3 is CSAIPGPAREKLFF. CDR3 in DNA: TGCAGTGCTATTCCGGGCCCGGCGAGGGAAAAACTGTTTTTT.

The V and J genes are TRBV4-2 and TRBJ2-2, with TRBD1 matching over 8 bases. CDR1 is LGHNA, CDR2 YNFKEQ, per germline. Germline trimming cut 0 bases from V and 6 bases from J; bases unmatched to any gene: 6. The CDR3 loop spans 16 amino acids. The CDR3 DNA reads as TGTGCCAGCAGCCAAGATGGACAGGGTAGGGCCGGGGAGCTGTTTTTT. This codes for CASSQDGQGRAGELFF.

In this sample, this clonotype turned up a few times. The V gene is TRBV10-3, the J gene TRBJ1-4, with D unresolved. The CDR3 length is 12 residues. V was clipped by 6 bases and J by 4 bases, with 6 bases between them. The germline V gene has CDR1 ENHRY and CDR2 SYGVKD. CDR3 DNA sequence: TGTGCCATCAGGGCCGATAATGAAAAACTGTTTTTT. This gives the protein CAIRADNEKLFF.

The V and J genes are TRBV7-2 and TRBJ2-4; 9 bases are a match to TRBD1. CDR3 length equals 13 residues. V dropped 7 bases and J dropped 11; count of bases not matched to a gene: 9. The germline V gene encodes CDR1 SGHTA and CDR2 FQGNSA. CDR3 sequence (DNA): TGTGCCAGCAAAAGCCGGGACAGGGAAGTTCAGTACTTC. This encodes CASKSRDREVQYF.

This clonotype has more than one count but fewer than ten. The genes are TRBV6-2 or TRBV6-3 and TRBJ2-3; TRBD2 aligns across 9 bases. In germline, CDR1 is MNHEY, CDR2 SVGEGT. The junction had 4 bases not matched to a gene; V was cut back by 2 bases and J by 4 bases. The CDR3 covers 15 residues. Here the CDR3 reads CASSYAGGSSDTQYF. Written as DNA, the CDR3 is TGTGCCAGCAGTTACGCGGGGGGGTCTTCAGATACGCAGTATTTT.

This clonotype appeared many times. The V and J genes are TRBV29-1 and TRBJ1-2; D perhaps matches TRBD1 (6 bases). This CDR3 is 13 amino acids long. V lost 7 bases and J lost 0, with 12 bases in between. The germline V gene has CDR1 SQVTM and CDR2 ANQGSEA. The DNA for the CDR3 is TGCAGCGCCGGGACACATGCTAACTATGGCTACACCTTC. Protein product: CSAGTHANYGYTF.

This clonotype was observed at least ten times. The genes are TRBV11-1 and TRBJ2-7; D remains unclear. This CDR3 spans 13 amino acids. Trimming stripped 0 bases from V and 4 bases from J, with 7 bases between. In germline, CDR1 is SGHAT, CDR2 FQDESV (reference sequence). This CDR3 is CASSLAGRYEQYF. The CDR3 DNA sequence: TGTGCCAGCAGCTTAGCGGGAAGATACGAGCAGTACTTC.

The chain uses TRBV11-2 and TRBJ1-2, with D hard to call. CDR1 and CDR2 from the germline V gene are SGHAT and FQNNGV. With 5 bases removed from V and 6 bases from J, the gap between germline ends came to 7 bases. The CDR3 covers 11 residues. This CDR3 reads CASSRENGYTF. CDR3 DNA: TGTGCCAGCAGCCGGGAGAATGGCTACACCTTC.

The chain employs TRBV25-1 and TRBJ1-1; D may be TRBD1 (5 bases). This CDR3 comprises 13 residues. Trimming removed 1 base from V and 7 bases from J, with 10 bases in between. Germline V lookup: CDR1 MGHDK, CDR2 SYGVNS. CDR3 residues: CASSESQGIEAFF. Written as DNA, the CDR3 is TGTGCCAGCAGTGAATCCCAGGGAATTGAAGCTTTCTTT.

The chain uses TRBV20-1 and TRBJ2-7; 8 nucleotides line up with TRBD1. The CDR3 contains 14 residues. Germline-derived CDR1 and CDR2 are DFQATT and SNEGSKA (reference sequence). After removal of 3 bases from V and 2 bases from J, the junction contained 6 bases not matched to a gene. This CDR3 is CSASTGGIPYEQYF. The CDR3 nucleotides read TGCAGTGCTAGTACAGGGGGGATACCCTACGAGCAGTACTTC.

The rearrangement uses TRBV9 and TRBJ1-1; D is unclear. In germline, CDR1 is SGDLS, CDR2 YYNGEE. The CDR3 spans 13 residues. V dropped 8 bases and J dropped 5 bases, with 16 bases sitting between them. This CDR3 is CASTLVSGTEAFF. The CDR3 nucleotides are TGTGCCAGTACCTTAGTTTCCGGGACTGAAGCTTTCTTT. The full variable domain, completed using reference TRBV9 and TRBJ1-1, is DSGVTQTPKHLITATGQRVTLRCSPRSGDLSVYWYQQSLDQGLQFLIQYYNGEERAKGNILERFSAQQFPDLHSELNLSSLELGDSALYFCASTLVSGTEAFFGQGTRLTVV.

V usage is TRBV5-1 and J usage is TRBJ1-1; no clear D. The CDR3 runs 15 residues. From germline, CDR1 is SGHRS and CDR2 YFSETQ. Trimming took 0 bases from V and 0 from J, leaving 9 bases between them. CDR3 in DNA: TGCGCCAGCAGCTTGGCCGGCAATGTGAACACTGAAGCTTTCTTT. This gives the protein CASSLAGNVNTEAFF.

J is TRBJ2-2 and V is TRBV4-3, with a weak D call TRBD1 (8 bases). This CDR3 has 17 amino acids. The V and J ends lost 4 bases and 1 base respectively, with 16 bases between them. Germline CDR1 is LGHNA and CDR2 is YSLEER. In nucleotides, the CDR3 is TGCGCCAGCAGCCCAACAGGGGGGGCTAAGAACACCGGGGAGCTGTTTTTT. It specifies CASSPTGGAKNTGELFF.

The chain employs TRBV3-1 and TRBJ2-4; D might be TRBD2 (6 bases). V dropped 0 bases and J dropped 15 bases, with 12 bases sitting between them. This CDR3 is built from 12 residues. Germline V lookup: CDR1 LGHDT, CDR2 YNNKEL (reference sequence). CDR3 nucleotides: TGTGCCAGCAGCCAAGATGCGGAGGGCCGGTACTTC. The encoded protein is CASSQDAEGRYF.